The present TCR beta chain was sequenced within a study of shared clonotypes between healthy human individuals. Overall study findings and caveats: What naive subsets generally showed was a larger estimated richness than memory subsets showed. Non-shared clonotypes were found to have lower generation probabilities than the clonotypes that were shared by all four of the sorted-subset donors.

An assay was performed, and its level was deep. Clones were read by immunoSEQ multiplex PCR, and TCRdb kept only the in-frame ones, dropping some. The table shows a few million clones, with over 90% occurring only once. Germline V gene lookup returns CDR1 SQVTM and CDR2 ANQGSEA. The V and J ends lost 5 bases and 4 bases respectively, with 4 bases between them. The CDR3 covers 10 residues. This clone is a singleton in its sample. No antigen is known for it. The clonotype comes from a man aged 18 to 35 in good health. Some clones in this sample may be carry-over from other donors' samples. The chain links TRBV29-1 to TRBJ2-3; D gene uncertain. The specimen sequenced was naive CD4+ T cells from PBMCs. The subset denotes: CD45RA+ positively selected. CDR3 nucleotides: TGCAGCGTTCGGCCAGATACGCAGTATTTT. Translating gives CSVRPDTQYF.